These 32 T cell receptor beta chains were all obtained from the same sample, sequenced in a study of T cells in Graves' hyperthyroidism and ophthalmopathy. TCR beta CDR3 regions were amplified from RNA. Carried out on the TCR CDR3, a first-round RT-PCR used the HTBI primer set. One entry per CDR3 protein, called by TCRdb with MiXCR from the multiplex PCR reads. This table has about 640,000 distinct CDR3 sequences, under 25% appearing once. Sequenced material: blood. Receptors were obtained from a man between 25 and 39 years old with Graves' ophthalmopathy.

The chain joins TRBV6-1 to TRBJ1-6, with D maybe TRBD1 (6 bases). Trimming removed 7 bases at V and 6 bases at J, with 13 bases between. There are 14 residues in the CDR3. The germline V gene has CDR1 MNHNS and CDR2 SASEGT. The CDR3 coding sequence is TGTGCCAGCACGGGGGCCTCGGGTAATTCACCCCTCCACTTT. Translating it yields CASTGASGNSPLHF.

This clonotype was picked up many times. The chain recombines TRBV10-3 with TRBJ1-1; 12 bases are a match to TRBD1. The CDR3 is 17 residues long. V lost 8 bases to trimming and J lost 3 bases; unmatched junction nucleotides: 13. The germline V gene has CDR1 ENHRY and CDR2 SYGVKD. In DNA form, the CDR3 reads TGTGCCATCCGTGGGGGACAGGGGGCAGGTGGGGACACTGAAGCTTTCTTT. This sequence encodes CAIRGGQGAGGDTEAFF.

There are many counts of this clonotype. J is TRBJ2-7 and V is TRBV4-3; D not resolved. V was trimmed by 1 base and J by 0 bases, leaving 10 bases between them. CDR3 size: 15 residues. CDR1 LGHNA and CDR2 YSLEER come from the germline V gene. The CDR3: CASSQVGSGSYEQYF. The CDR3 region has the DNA TGCGCCAGCAGCCAAGTTGGGTCCGGCTCCTACGAGCAGTACTTC.

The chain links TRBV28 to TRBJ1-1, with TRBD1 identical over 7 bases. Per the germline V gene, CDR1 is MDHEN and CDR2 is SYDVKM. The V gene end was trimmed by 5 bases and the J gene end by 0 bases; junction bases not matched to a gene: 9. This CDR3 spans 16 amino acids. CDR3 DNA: TGTGCCAGCAGTCCGCACACCGGGACAGTGAACACTGAAGCTTTCTTT. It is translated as CASSPHTGTVNTEAFF.

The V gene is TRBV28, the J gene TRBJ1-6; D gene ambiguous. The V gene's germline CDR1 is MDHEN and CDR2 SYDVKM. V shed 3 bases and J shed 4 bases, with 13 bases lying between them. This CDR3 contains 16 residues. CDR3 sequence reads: CASSFERQTYNSPLHF. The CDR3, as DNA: TGTGCCAGCAGTTTTGAAAGGCAGACTTATAATTCACCCCTCCACTTT. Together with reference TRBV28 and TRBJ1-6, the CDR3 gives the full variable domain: DVKVTQSSRYLVKRTGEKVFLECVQDMDHENMFWYRQDPGLGLRLIYFSYDVKMKEKGDIPEGYSVSREKKERFSLILESASTNQTSMYLCASSFERQTYNSPLHFGNGTRLTVT.

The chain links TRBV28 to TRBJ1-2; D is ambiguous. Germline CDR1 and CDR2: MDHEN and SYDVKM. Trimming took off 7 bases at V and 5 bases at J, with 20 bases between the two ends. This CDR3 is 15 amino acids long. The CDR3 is CASNSGTWSWYGYTF. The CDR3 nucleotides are TGTGCCAGCAATTCGGGAACCTGGAGCTGGTATGGCTACACCTTC.

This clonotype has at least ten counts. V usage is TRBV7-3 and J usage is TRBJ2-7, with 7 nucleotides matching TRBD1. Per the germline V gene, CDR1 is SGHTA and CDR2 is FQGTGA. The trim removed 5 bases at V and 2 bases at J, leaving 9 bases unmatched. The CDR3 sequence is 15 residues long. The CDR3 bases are TGTGCCAGCAGCCCCCTGACAGGGACGACCTACGAGCAGTACTTC. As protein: CASSPLTGTTYEQYF.

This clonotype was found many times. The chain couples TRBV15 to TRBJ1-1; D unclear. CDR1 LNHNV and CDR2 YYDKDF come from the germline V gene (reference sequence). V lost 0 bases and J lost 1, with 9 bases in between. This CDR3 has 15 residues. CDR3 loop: CATSRDLVRNTEAFF. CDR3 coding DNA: TGTGCCACCAGCAGAGATCTGGTGAGGAACACTGAAGCTTTCTTT.

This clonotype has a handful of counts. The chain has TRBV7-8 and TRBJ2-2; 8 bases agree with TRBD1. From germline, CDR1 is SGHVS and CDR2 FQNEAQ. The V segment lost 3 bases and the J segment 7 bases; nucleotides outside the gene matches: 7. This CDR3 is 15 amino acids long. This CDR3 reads CASSFGRQGIGELFF. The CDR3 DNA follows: TGTGCCAGCAGCTTTGGTCGACAGGGGATCGGGGAGCTGTTTTTT.

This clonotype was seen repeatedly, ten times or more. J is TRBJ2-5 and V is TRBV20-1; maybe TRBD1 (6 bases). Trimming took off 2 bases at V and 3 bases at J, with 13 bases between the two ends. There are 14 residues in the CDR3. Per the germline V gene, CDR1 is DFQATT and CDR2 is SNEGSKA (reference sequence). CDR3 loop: CSARKGEWKETQYF. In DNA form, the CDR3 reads TGCAGTGCTAGAAAGGGGGAGTGGAAAGAGACCCAGTACTTC.

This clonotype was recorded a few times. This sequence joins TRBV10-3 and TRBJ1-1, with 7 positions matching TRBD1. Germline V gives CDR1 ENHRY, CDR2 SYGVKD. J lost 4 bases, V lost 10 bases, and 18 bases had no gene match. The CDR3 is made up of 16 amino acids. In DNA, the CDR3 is TGTGCCACCGGGGGGGGGTATGCAGGGGGAGGCACTGAAGCTTTCTTT. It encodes CATGGGYAGGGTEAFF.

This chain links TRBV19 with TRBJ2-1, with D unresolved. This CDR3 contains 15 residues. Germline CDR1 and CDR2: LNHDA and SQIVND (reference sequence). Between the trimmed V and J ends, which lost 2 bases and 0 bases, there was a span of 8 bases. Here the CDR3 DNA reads TGTGCCAGTAGTATAAGTTTTCACTCCTACAATGAGCAGTTCTTC. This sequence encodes CASSISFHSYNEQFF.

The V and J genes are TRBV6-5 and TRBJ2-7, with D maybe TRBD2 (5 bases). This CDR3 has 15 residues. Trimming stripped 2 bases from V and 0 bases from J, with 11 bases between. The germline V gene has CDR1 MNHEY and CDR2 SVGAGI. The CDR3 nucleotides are TGTGCCAGCAGTTACGGCGGGCTAAGCTCCTACGAGCAGTACTTC. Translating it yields CASSYGGLSSYEQYF.

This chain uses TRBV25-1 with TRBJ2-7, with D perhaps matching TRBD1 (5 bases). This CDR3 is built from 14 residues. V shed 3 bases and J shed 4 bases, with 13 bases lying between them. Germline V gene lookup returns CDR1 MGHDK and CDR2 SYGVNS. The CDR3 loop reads CASSELTDQYEQYF. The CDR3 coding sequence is TGTGCCAGCAGTGAGTTGACAGACCAGTACGAGCAGTACTTC.

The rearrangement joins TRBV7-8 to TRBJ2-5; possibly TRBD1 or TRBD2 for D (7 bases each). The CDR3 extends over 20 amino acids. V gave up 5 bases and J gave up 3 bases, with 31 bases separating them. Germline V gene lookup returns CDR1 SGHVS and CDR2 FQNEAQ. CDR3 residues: CASSIRQGGIRAGQEETQYF. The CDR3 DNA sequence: TGTGCCAGCAGCATCCGACAGGGTGGTATCAGAGCGGGGCAGGAAGAGACCCAGTACTTC.

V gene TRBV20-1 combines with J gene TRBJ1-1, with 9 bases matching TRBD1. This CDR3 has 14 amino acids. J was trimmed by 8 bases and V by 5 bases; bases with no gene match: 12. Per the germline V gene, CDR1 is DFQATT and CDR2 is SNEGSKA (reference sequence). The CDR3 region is CSARYRDRVLEAFF. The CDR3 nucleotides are TGCAGTGCTCGATACCGGGACAGGGTGTTGGAAGCTTTCTTT.

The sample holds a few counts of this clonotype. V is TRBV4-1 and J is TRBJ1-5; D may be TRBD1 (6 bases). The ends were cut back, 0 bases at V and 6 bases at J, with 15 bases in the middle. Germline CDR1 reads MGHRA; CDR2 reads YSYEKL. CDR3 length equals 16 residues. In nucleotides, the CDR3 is TGCGCCAGCAGCCAAGATGGCGGGGGCGAAGGTCAGCCCCAGCATTTT. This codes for CASSQDGGGEGQPQHF.

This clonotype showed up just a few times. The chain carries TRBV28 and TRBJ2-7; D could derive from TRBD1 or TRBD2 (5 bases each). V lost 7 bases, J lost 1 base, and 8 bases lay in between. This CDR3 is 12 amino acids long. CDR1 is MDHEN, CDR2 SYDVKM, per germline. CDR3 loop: CASKRGSYEQYF. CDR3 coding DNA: TGTGCCAGCAAGAGGGGATCCTACGAGCAGTACTTC.

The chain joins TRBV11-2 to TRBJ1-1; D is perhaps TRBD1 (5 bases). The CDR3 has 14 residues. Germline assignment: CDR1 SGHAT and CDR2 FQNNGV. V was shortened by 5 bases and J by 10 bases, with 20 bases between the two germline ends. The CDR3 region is CASSPRIRVVAAFF. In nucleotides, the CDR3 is TGTGCCAGCAGCCCTCGAATCAGGGTTGTCGCAGCTTTCTTT.

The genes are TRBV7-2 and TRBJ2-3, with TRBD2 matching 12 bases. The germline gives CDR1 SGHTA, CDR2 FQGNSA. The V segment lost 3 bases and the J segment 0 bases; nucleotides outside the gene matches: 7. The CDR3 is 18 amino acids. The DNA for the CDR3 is TGTGCCAGCAGCTTTCTCCTAGCGGGAGGGGAGAGCACAGATACGCAGTATTTT. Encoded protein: CASSFLLAGGESTDTQYF.

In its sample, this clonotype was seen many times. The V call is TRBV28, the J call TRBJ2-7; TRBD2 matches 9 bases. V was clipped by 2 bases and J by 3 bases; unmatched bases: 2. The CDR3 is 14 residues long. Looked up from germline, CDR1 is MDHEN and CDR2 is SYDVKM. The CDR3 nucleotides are TGTGCCAGCAGTTTAGGCGGGGGGGGCTACGAGCAGTACTTC. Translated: CASSLGGGGYEQYF.

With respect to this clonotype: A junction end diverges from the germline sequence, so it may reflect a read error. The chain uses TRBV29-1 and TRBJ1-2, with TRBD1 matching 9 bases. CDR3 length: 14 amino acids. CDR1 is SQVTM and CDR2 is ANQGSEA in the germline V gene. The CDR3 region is CSVEEDRGIYDYTF. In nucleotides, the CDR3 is TGCAGCGTTGAAGAAGACAGGGGGATCTATGACTACACCTTC.

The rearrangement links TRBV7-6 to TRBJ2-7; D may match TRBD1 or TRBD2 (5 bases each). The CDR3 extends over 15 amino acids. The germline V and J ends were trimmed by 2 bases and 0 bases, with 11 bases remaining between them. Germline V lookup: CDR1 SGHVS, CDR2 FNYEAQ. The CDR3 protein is CASSLRGAGSYEQYF. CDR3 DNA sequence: TGTGCCAGCAGCTTACGAGGGGCAGGCTCCTACGAGCAGTACTTC.

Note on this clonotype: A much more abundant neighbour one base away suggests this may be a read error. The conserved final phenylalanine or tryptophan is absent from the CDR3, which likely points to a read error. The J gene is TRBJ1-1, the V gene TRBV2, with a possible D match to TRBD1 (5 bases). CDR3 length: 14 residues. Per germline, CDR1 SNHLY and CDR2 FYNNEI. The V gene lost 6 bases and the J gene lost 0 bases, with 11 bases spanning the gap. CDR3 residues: CASSDGGLNTEAFL. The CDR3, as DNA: TGTGCCAGCAGCGACGGGGGGTTGAACACTGAAGCTTTCTTG.

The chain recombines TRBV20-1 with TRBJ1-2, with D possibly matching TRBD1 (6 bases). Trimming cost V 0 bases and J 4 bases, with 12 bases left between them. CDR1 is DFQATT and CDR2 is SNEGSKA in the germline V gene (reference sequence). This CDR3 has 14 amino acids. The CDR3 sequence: CSARESTGLYGYTF. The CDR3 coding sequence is TGCAGTGCTAGAGAGAGCACAGGGCTCTATGGCTACACCTTC.

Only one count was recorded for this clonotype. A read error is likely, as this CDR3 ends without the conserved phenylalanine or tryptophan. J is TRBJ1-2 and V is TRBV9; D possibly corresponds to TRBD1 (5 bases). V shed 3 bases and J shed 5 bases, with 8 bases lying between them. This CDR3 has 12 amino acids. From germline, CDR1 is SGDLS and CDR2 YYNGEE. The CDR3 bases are TGTGCCAGCAGCGACAGGCTTTATGGCTACACCCTC. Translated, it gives CASSDRLYGYTL.

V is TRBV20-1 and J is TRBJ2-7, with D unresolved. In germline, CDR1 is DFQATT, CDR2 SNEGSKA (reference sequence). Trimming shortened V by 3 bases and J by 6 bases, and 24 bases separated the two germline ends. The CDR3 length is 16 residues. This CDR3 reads CSASEPTLGLLGEQYF. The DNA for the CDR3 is TGCAGTGCTAGTGAACCAACTCTAGGTTTGTTGGGCGAGCAGTACTTC.

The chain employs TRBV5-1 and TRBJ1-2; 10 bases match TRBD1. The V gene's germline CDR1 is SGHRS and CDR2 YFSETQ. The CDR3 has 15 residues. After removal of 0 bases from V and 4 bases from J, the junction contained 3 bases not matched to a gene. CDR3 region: CASSLGQGASYGYTF. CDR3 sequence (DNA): TGCGCCAGCAGCTTGGGACAGGGGGCCAGCTATGGCTACACCTTC.

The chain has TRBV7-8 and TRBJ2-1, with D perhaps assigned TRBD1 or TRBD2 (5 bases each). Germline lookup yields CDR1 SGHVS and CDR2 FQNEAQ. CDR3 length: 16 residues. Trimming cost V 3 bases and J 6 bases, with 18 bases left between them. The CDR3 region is CASSFTGTPFFNEQFF. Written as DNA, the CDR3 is TGTGCCAGCAGCTTTACTGGGACCCCTTTTTTCAATGAGCAGTTCTTC.

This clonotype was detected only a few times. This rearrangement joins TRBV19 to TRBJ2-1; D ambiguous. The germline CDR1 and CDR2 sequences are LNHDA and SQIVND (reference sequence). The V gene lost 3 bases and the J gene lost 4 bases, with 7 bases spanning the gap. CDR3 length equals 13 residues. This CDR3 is CASSIALYNEQFF. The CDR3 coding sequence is TGTGCCAGTAGTATTGCCCTGTACAATGAGCAGTTCTTC.

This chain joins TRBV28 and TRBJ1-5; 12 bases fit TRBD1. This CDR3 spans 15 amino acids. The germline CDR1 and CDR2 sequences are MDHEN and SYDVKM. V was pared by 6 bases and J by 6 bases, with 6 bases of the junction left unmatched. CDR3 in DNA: TGTGCCAGCAGCGCCGGGACAGGGGGCAGTCAGCCCCAGCATTTT. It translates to CASSAGTGGSQPQHF.

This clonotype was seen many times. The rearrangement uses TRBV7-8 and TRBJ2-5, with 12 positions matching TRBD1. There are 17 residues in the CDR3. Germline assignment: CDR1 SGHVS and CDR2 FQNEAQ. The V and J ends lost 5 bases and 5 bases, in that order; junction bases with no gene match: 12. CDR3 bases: TGTGCCAGCAGCCCGGGGACGGGACAGGGGGCCGGGGAGACCCAGTACTTC. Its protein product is CASSPGTGQGAGETQYF.